This TCR beta chain was obtained from a study of identical twins. Healthy Caucasians alone served as donors. In TCRdb, the 5' RACE reads were re-called with MiXCR into one record per CDR3 protein. The repertoire holds hundreds of thousands of distinct CDR3 sequences, with approximately 18% as singletons. Deletions cut 3 bases from V and 0 bases from J, with 10 bases between. CDR1 SGHTA and CDR2 FQGNSA come from the germline V gene. This CDR3 has 15 residues. In its sample, this clonotype was seen many times. The same specimen was also included in a second study, on T cells expressing NK-cell markers. That report adds: Also leading the CD3+CD56-NKG2C+ fraction in several donors were these clonotypes.

The gene calls are TRBV7-2 and TRBJ2-3, with D possibly being TRBD1 or TRBD2 (5 bases each). The sample consisted of PBMCs. The clonotype originates from a woman under 30 in good health. In DNA form, the CDR3 reads TGTGCCAGCAGCTTCAGGGAGCGTAGCACAGATACGCAGTATTTT. It codes for CASSFRERSTDTQYF.